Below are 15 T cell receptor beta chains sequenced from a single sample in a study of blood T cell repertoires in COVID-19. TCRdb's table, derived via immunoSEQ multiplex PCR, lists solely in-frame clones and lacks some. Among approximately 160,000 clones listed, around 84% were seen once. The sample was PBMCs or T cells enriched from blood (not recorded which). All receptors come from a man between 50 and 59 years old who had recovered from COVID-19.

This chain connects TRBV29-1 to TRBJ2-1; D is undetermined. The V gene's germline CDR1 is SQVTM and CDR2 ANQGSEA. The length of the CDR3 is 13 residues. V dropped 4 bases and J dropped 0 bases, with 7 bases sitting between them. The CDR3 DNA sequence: TGCAGCGTTGGCACAAGCTCCTACAATGAGCAGTTCTTC. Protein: CSVGTSSYNEQFF.

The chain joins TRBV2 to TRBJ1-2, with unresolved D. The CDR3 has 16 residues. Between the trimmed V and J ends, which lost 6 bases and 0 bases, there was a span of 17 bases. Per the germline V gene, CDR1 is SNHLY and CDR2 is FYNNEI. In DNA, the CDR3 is TGTGCCAGCAGGAGAAGGGAGACGCAGTCTAACTATGGCTACACCTTC. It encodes CASRRRETQSNYGYTF. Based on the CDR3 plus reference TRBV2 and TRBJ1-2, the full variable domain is EPEVTQTPSHQVTQMGQEVILRCVPISNHLYFYWYRQILGQKVEFLVSFYNNEISEKSEIFDDQFSVERPDGSNFTLKIRSTKLEDSAMYFCASRRRETQSNYGYTFGSGTRLTVV.

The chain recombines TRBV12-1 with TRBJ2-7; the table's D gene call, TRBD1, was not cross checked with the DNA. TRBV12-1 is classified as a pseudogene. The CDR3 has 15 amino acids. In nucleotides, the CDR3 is TGTGCCAGCAGCTTTGTTCAGGGGACGCCACCCGAGCAGTACTTC. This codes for CASSFVQGTPPEQYF.

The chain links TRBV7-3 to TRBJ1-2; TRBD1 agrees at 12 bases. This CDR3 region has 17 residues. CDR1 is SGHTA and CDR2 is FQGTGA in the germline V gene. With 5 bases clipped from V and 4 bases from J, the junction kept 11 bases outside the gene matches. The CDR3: CASSPKGQGASSYGYTF. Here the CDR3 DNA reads TGTGCCAGCAGCCCAAAGGGACAGGGGGCGTCTTCCTATGGCTACACCTTC. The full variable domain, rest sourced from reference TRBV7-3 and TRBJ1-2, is GAGVSQTPSNKVTEKGKYVELRCDPISGHTALYWYRQSLGQGPEFLIYFQGTGAADDSGLPNDRFFAVRPEGSVSTLKIQRTERGDSAVYLCASSPKGQGASSYGYTFGSGTRLTVV.

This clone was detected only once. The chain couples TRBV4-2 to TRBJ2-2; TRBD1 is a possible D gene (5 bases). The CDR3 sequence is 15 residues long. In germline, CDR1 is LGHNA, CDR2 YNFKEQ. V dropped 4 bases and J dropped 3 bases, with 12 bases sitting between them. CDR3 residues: CASSRGLLDTGELFF. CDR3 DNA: TGTGCCAGCAGCCGGGGCCTCCTGGACACCGGGGAGCTGTTTTTT.

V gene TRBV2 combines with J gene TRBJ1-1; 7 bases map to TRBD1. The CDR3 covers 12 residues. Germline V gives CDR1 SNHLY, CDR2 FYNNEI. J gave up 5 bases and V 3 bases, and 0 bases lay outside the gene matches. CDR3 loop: CASSEDRTEAFF. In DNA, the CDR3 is TGTGCCAGCAGTGAGGACAGGACTGAAGCTTTCTTT.

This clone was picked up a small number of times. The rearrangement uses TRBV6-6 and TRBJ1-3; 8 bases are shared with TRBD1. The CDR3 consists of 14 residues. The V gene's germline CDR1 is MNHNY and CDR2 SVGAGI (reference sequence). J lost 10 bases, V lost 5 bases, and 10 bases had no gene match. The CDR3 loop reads CASSTGQGERTIYF. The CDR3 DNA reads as TGTGCCAGCAGTACCGGACAGGGTGAAAGGACCATATATTTT.

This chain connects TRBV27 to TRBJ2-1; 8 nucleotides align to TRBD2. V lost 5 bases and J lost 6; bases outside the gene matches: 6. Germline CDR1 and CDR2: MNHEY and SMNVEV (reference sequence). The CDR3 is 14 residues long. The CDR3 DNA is TGTGCCAGCAGTCTCGGACTAGCTCCCAATGAGCAGTTCTTC. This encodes CASSLGLAPNEQFF.

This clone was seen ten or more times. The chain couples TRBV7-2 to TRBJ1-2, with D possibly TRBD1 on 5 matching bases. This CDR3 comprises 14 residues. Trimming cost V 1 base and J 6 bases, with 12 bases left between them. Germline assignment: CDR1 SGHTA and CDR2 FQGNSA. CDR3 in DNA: TGTGCCAGCAGCTTAGTAGCGGGGGAGGATGGCTACACCTTC. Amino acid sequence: CASSLVAGEDGYTF.

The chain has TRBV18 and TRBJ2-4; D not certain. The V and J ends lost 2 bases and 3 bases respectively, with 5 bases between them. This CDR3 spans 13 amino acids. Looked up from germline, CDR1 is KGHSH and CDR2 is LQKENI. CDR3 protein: CASSPADKNIQYF. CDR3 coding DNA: TGTGCCAGCTCACCAGCGGACAAAAACATTCAGTACTTC.

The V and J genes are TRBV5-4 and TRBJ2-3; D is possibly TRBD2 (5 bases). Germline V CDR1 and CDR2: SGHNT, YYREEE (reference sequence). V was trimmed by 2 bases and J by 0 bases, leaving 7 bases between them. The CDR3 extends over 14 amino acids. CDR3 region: CASSFRGSTDTQYF. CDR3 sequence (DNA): TGTGCCAGCAGCTTCCGGGGAAGCACAGATACGCAGTATTTT.

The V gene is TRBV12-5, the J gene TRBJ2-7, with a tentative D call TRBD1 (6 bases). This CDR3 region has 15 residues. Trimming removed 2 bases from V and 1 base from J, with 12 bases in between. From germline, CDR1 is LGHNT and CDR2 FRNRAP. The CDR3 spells CASGLLGQTSYEQYF. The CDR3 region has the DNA TGTGCTAGTGGTTTGCTAGGACAGACATCCTACGAGCAGTACTTC.

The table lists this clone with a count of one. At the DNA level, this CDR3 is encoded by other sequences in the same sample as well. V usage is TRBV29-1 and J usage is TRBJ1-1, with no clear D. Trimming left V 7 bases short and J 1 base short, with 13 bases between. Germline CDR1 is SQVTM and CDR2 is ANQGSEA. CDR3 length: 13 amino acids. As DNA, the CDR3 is TGCAGCGCACTCCGGGGAGGGAACACTGAAGCTTTCTTT. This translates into CSALRGGNTEAFF.

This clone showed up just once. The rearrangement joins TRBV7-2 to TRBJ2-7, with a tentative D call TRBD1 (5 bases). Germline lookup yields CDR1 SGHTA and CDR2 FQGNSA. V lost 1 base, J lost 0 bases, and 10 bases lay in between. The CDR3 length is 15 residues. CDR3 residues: CASSLGTLNSYEQYF. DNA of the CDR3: TGTGCCAGCAGCTTAGGGACACTGAACTCCTACGAGCAGTACTTC.

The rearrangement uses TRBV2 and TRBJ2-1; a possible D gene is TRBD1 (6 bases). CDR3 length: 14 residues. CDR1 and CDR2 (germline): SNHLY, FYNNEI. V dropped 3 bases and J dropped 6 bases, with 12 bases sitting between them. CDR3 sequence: CASSDRTALNEQFF. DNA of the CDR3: TGTGCCAGCAGTGACCGGACAGCTCTCAATGAGCAGTTCTTC.